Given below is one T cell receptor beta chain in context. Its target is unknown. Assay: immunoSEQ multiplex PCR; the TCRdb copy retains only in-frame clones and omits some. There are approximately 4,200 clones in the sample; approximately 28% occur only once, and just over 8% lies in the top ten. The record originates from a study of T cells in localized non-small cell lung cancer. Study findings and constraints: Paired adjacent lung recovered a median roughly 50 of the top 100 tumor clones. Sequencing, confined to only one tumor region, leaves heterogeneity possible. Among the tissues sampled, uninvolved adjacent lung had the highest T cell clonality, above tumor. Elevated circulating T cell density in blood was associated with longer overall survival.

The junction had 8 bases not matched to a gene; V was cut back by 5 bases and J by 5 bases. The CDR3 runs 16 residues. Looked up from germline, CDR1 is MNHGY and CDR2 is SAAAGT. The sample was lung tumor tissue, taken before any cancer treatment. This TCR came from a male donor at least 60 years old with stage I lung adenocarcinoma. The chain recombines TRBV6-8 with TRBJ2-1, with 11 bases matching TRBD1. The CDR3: CASSERTGGSHNEQFF. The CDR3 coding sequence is TGTGCCAGCAGTGAGAGGACAGGGGGCAGCCACAATGAGCAGTTCTTC.